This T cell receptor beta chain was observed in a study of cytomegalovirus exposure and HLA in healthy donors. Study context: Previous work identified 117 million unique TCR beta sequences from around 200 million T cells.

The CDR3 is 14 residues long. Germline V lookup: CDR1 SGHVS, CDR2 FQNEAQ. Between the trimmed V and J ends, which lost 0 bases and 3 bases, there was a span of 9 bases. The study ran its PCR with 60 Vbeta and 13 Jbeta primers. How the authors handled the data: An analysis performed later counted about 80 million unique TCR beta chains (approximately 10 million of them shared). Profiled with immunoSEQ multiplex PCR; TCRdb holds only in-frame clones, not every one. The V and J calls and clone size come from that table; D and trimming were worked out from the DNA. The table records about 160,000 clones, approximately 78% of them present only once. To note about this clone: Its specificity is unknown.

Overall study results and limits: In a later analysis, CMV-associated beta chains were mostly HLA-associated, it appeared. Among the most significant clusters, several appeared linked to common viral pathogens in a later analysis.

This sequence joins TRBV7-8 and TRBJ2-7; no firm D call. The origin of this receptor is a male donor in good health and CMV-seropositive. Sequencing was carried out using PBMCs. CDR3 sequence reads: CASSLALRGYEQYF. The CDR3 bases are TGTGCCAGCAGCTTAGCGCTCCGAGGCTACGAGCAGTACTTC.